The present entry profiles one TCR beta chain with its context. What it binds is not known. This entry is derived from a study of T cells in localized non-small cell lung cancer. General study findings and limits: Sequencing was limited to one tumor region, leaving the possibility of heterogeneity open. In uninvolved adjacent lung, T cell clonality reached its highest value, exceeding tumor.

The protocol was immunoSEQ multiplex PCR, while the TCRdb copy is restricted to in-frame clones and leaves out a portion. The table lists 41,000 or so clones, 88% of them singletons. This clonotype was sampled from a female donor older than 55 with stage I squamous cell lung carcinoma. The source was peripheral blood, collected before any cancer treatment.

The CDR3 is CASSFDRGSYEQYF. CDR3 nucleotides: TGTGCCAGCAGTTTCGACAGGGGGTCCTACGAGCAGTACTTC. The chain combines TRBV6-5 with TRBJ2-7, with TRBD1 matching 9 bases. V was clipped by 4 bases and J by 1 base; unmatched bases: 2. CDR1 and CDR2 from the germline V gene are MNHEY and SVGAGI. CDR3 size: 14 residues.